What follows are 7 T cell receptor beta chains derived from one specimen sequenced in a study of Graves' ophthalmopathy and Graves' hyperthyroidism. Researchers took RNA transcripts and amplified TCR beta CDR3 regions from them. The first-round RT-PCR employed HTBI primers together with the Qiagen OneStep RT-PCR kit. A multiplex PCR was then performed as the second round. TCRdb recomputed calls from the multiplex PCR reads with MiXCR, one row per CDR3 protein. The table has about 1.1 million distinct CDR3 sequences, 36% seen once. Sequencing was performed on peripheral blood or thyroid tissue (not recorded which). Every receptor here comes from an adult man with Graves' hyperthyroidism.

This clonotype was counted at least ten times. The chain is built from TRBV14 and TRBJ2-7; D remains unclear. Germline CDR1 and CDR2: SGHDN and FVKESK. V lost 1 base, J lost 8 bases, and 6 bases lay in between. This CDR3 is built from 11 residues. CDR3 DNA sequence: TGTGCCAGCAGCCAAGGCCTACAGCAGTACTTC. Its translation: CASSQGLQQYF.

This clonotype was counted a few times. The chain uses TRBV9 and TRBJ2-7; 11 bases are a match to TRBD2. Germline V lookup: CDR1 SGDLS, CDR2 YYNGEE. This CDR3 spans 15 amino acids. V dropped 0 bases and J dropped 6; count of bases not matched to a gene: 5. CDR3 sequence: CASSVEVAGGSEQYF. DNA of the CDR3: TGTGCCAGCAGCGTAGAGGTAGCGGGAGGGAGCGAGCAGTACTTC.

The chain joins TRBV30 to TRBJ2-7; D is undetermined. Germline V gene sequence: CDR1 GTSNPN, CDR2 SVGIG (reference sequence). This CDR3 is built from 15 residues. Trimming stripped 0 bases from V and 3 bases from J, with 15 bases between. The CDR3 reads CAWSVAWVRNYEQYF. The CDR3 nucleotides read TGTGCCTGGAGTGTAGCCTGGGTCAGGAACTACGAGCAGTACTTC.

This clonotype was counted only a few times. The rearrangement links TRBV6-5 to TRBJ2-5, with TRBD2 matching 10 bases. The CDR3 covers 15 residues. Trimming removed 4 bases from V and 5 bases from J; junction bases left unmatched: 7. Germline V CDR1 and CDR2: MNHEY, SVGAGI. For the CDR3, the DNA is TGTGCCAGCAGTTTCCGGGGGACTAGCGTGGAGACCCAGTACTTC. Translating gives CASSFRGTSVETQYF.

V is TRBV10-3 and J is TRBJ1-2, with D possibly matching TRBD1 (5 bases). The CDR3 extends over 15 amino acids. V was shortened by 6 bases and J by 3 bases, with 17 bases between the two germline ends. Germline CDR1 and CDR2: ENHRY and SYGVKD. CDR3 nucleotide sequence: TGTGCCATCAGCGAGAGGGGCAGAACAGACTATGGCTACACCTTC. It yields the protein CAISERGRTDYGYTF.

This clonotype was picked up many times. The genes are TRBV7-2 and TRBJ1-4; no reliable D call. Trimming shortened V by 4 bases and J by 7 bases, and 13 bases separated the two germline ends. This CDR3 is built from 14 residues. Germline loops: CDR1 SGHTA, CDR2 FQGNSA. This CDR3 reads CASSWGTASEKLFF. The CDR3 DNA reads as TGTGCCAGCAGCTGGGGTACCGCTAGTGAAAAACTGTTTTTT.

The genes are TRBV2 and TRBJ2-5; D is perhaps TRBD2 (8 bases). The CDR3 totals 17 residues. V lost 8 bases to trimming and J lost 0 bases, with 22 bases between them. Per the germline V gene, CDR1 is SNHLY and CDR2 is FYNNEI. DNA for the CDR3: TGTGCCAGCGGCCGGGACACGGGAGGGGGCCACCAAGAGACCCAGTACTTC. Protein sequence: CASGRDTGGGHQETQYF.